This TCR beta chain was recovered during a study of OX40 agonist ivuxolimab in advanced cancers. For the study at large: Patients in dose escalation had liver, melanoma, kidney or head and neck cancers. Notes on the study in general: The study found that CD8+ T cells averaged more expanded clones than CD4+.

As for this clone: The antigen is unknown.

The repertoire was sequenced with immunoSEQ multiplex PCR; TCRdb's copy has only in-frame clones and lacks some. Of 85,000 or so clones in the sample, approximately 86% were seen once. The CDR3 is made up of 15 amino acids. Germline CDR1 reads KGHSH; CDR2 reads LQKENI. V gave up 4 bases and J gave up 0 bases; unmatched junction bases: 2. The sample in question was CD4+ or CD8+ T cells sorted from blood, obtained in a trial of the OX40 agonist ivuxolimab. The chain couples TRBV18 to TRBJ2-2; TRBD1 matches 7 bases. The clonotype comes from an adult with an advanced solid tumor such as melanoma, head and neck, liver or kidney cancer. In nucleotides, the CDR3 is TGTGCCAGCTCACGGGGGACAGCGAACACCGGGGAGCTGTTTTTT. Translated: CASSRGTANTGELFF.